Listed below are T cell receptor beta chains from one sample, sequenced in a study of blood T cell repertoires in COVID-19. TCRdb keeps only in-frame clones here, not all; method: immunoSEQ multiplex PCR. The sample consists of just over 50,000 clones, about 86% of them appearing once. The source material was peripheral blood. Source of these receptors: a man older than 75 with active COVID-19. Each CDR3 is given without its conserved first and last residue. Each record gives: clone size, J gene, V gene, CDR3 protein. Part of the rows lack a size; the others show once, few, many or a class for expanded clones.

NA TRBJ2-5 TRBV14 ASSQDLEGTQY
few TRBJ2-7 TRBV13 ASSSGQGERGLY
once TRBJ2-7 TRBV25-1 ASSEPGDREYEQY
NA TRBJ2-1 TRBV20-1 SATPGLKQF
NA TRBJ2-3 TRBV9 ASSVLGGSADTQY
NA TRBJ2-7 TRBV7-2 ASSRSYEQY
NA TRBJ2-1 TRBV18 ASSPPPGGIGNEQF
NA TRBJ1-4 TRBV3-1/TRBV3-2 ASSQARRLMGEKLF
NA TRBJ1-1 TRBV5-1 ASSLVDPADTEAF
NA TRBJ2-5 TRBV5-1 ASNAYRAGGETQY
few TRBJ2-7 TRBV6-6 ASKDGTVPMEQY
few TRBJ2-2 TRBV28 ASSFLPVRTVNTGELF
NA TRBJ2-1 TRBV19 ASSISSGNTEQF
NA TRBJ2-1 TRBV5-1 ASSARTSEVNNEQF
medium-sized TRBJ1-1 TRBV30 AWSVQGEAF
NA TRBJ1-4 TRBV28 ASSFMEGGNEKLF
once TRBJ2-1 TRBV20-1 SAGDGGLTYNEQF
NA TRBJ2-1 TRBV6-1 ASSEALYSGKFDEQF
NA TRBJ2-7 TRBV7-8 ASSLRAGAYEQY
NA TRBJ2-5 TRBV18 ASSPSSLAGLGETQY
once TRBJ2-5 TRBV19 ASSPQTGVETQY
NA TRBJ1-1 TRBV28 ASSRPGGRVTEAF
NA TRBJ1-2 TRBV19 ASSIDRGGGYT
NA TRBJ2-3 TRBV30 AWSVGLDRADTQY
few TRBJ2-5 TRBV5-1 ASSTSTSGQETQY
once TRBJ1-6 TRBV30 AADSPLH
NA TRBJ2-7 TRBV7-6 ASSLNPGTSGSNPPYEQY
once TRBJ1-1 TRBV6-5 ATELDRATEAF
NA TRBJ2-6 TRBV19 ASSIALSSGANVLT
once TRBJ2-1 TRBV7-2 ATRGLVWSEQF
NA TRBJ2-5 TRBV27 ASRDGRVSDRETQY
NA TRBJ2-7 TRBV4-2 ASSRILAGGPKYEQY
NA TRBJ1-1 TRBV9 ASSVGPGGNTEAF
NA TRBJ2-7 TRBV18 ASSPYSAGTQY
once TRBJ1-6 TRBV7-2 ASSYRDRGQPLH
NA TRBJ2-3 TRBV7-8 ASIAGLAPDTQY
NA TRBJ2-3 TRBV7-2 ASSSGGDRADTQY
NA TRBJ2-1 TRBV5-4 ASSPGLAGDNEQF
once TRBJ1-6 TRBV14 ASSQDDTGNSPLH
NA TRBJ2-5 TRBV7-8 ASSLGDGGTETQY
NA TRBJ2-7 TRBV6-5 ASSYFPPYEQY
NA TRBJ2-7 TRBV6-5 ASADSSRTS
NA TRBJ1-1 TRBV4-1 ASSQDRDRGAF
NA TRBJ2-6 TRBV6-2/TRBV6-3 ASSSVGQGVSGANVLT
NA TRBJ2-7 TRBV15 ATSSDGQGTEQY
NA TRBJ2-3 TRBV19 ASSIFLYGASGDTDTQY
NA TRBJ1-2 TRBV28 ASSPSAGASGYT
NA TRBJ1-5 TRBV10-1 ASSHPDPTGKNGNQPQH
NA TRBJ2-1 TRBV9 ASSVQGLRNNYNEQF
NA TRBJ2-2 TRBV6-2/TRBV6-3 ASTPNRAGLGGELF
NA TRBJ2-3 TRBV19 ASRIASGDTQY
NA TRBJ2-3 TRBV9 ASSVDHSQITDTQY